This T cell receptor beta chain originates from a study of T-cell memory formation after mild COVID-19. In germline, CDR1 is DFQATT, CDR2 SNEGSKA (reference sequence). Germline trimming cut 2 bases from V and 4 bases from J; bases unmatched to any gene: 0. The CDR3 has 12 amino acids. TCRdb re-analysed the 5' RACE reads in MiXCR, keeping a single row per CDR3 protein. The sample includes around 50,000 distinct CDR3 sequences, 12% of them seen just once. The sample was PBMCs or a T cell subset sorted from them (not recorded which). V is TRBV20-1 and J is TRBJ1-1; 8 bases match TRBD1. The clonotype was recovered from a man younger than 35 who had mild COVID-19 (a few samples of this study predate the infection). Cell type and time point are not known. The CDR3 spells CSARTGGTEAFF. CDR3 sequence (DNA): TGCAGTGCTAGAACAGGGGGCACTGAAGCTTTCTTT.